Below, 23 T cell receptor beta chains from the same sample are listed, as sequenced in a study of human T cells and chemical hapten exposure (dated by TCRdb to the early 2020s). The sample's time point label is to be understood as: patch test 2, 6 weeks after DPC sensitization. Sample treatment or condition, as interpreted from the label and publication: therapeutic diphenylcyclopropenone sensitization with weekly scalp DPC. The library was built by means of RACE. The sequencing machine was a NextSeq 500. The public sequencing data were trimmed at Q25 with fastp and processed into clonotypes with MiXCR by TCRdb, which kept only in-frame beta chains. Every entry covers one CDR3 protein and lists the most common genes and DNA from its rows. The sample profile shows roughly 380,000 distinct CDR3 sequences; 6% to 7% of them were found once. Under 7% of the sample is held by the ten biggest clonotypes.

This specimen was whole blood, taken in connection with sensitization to the hapten diphenylcyclopropenone (DPC). The receptors originated from a woman under 30 with alopecia areata. Some clones in this sample may be carry-over from other donors' samples.

Here the CDR3 DNA reads TGTGCCAGCAGCTTTGGGCAGGAGATCACTGAAGCTTTCTTT. Encoded protein: CASSFGQEITEAFF. J is TRBJ1-1 and V is TRBV5-5, with D uncertain. The CDR3 has 14 amino acids. V was shortened by 2 bases and J by 4 bases, with 12 bases between the two germline ends. Germline CDR1 and CDR2: SGHKS and YYEKEE (reference sequence).

In its sample, this clonotype was seen many times. The chain has TRBV2 and TRBJ1-6; 8 bases align to TRBD1. The CDR3 has 16 amino acids. In germline, CDR1 is SNHLY, CDR2 FYNNEI. The V segment lost 6 bases and the J segment 7 bases; nucleotides outside the gene matches: 11. The CDR3 sequence: CASSLRTGMENSPLHF. CDR3 coding DNA: TGTGCCAGCAGCCTAAGGACAGGGATGGAAAATTCACCCCTCCACTTT.

This clonotype was detected ten times or more. The rearrangement links TRBV4-3 to TRBJ1-2; the D is unclear. This CDR3 spans 15 amino acids. Germline V lookup: CDR1 LGHNA, CDR2 YSLEER. V dropped 1 base and J dropped 4 bases, with 13 bases sitting between them. CDR3 amino acids: CASSQVGQAVYGYTF. CDR3 in DNA: TGCGCCAGCAGCCAAGTCGGCCAGGCGGTCTATGGCTACACCTTC.

This clonotype appeared many times. The rearrangement links TRBV4-3 to TRBJ2-7; 8 bases match TRBD1. This CDR3 has 15 residues. V dropped 0 bases and J dropped 3; count of bases not matched to a gene: 4. Germline V gives CDR1 LGHNA, CDR2 YSLEER. The CDR3 DNA reads TGCGCCAGCAGCCAAGAAGGAACAGGGGGCTACGAGCAGTACTTC. Its protein product is CASSQEGTGGYEQYF.

This clonotype turned up a few times. The CDR3 reads CASSNYRGKDTQYF. The CDR3 nucleotides read TGTGCCAGCAGCAATTACAGGGGGAAGGATACGCAGTATTTT. V usage is TRBV6-2 or TRBV6-3 and J usage is TRBJ2-3, with TRBD1 identical over 8 bases. Germline CDR1 is MNHEY and CDR2 is SVGEGT. V dropped 6 bases and J dropped 6; count of bases not matched to a gene: 8. The CDR3 loop spans 14 amino acids.

At least ten counts were recorded for this clonotype. The chain uses TRBV7-9 and TRBJ1-1; 8 bases are a match to TRBD1. Trimming cost V 4 bases and J 6 bases; bases outside gene matches: 4. The CDR3 length is 13 residues. The germline CDR1 and CDR2 sequences are SEHNR and FQNEAQ (reference sequence). The CDR3 coding sequence is TGTGCCAGCAGCTGGACAGGGAAGTCTGAAGCTTTCTTT. Translation gives CASSWTGKSEAFF.

This clonotype came up a few times. The rearrangement uses TRBV29-1 and TRBJ2-1, with 9 bases aligning to TRBD1. The V and J ends lost 2 bases and 3 bases, in that order; junction bases with no gene match: 14. Germline CDR1 and CDR2: SQVTM and ANQGSEA. The CDR3 has 18 residues. CDR3 nucleotides: TGCAGCGTTGAACTGCGGGACAGGGTTGTGGAATTCTACAATGAGCAGTTCTTC. Amino acids: CSVELRDRVVEFYNEQFF.

Only a few counts were recorded for this clonotype. The chain links TRBV6-5 to TRBJ2-5, with TRBD1 as a possible D gene (6 bases). With 2 bases removed from V and 5 bases from J, the gap between germline ends came to 12 bases. This CDR3 region has 14 residues. CDR1 is MNHEY, CDR2 SVGAGI, per germline. The CDR3 sequence is CASSYRAQGETQYF. CDR3 bases: TGTGCCAGCAGTTACCGCGCCCAGGGGGAGACCCAGTACTTC.

This sequence joins TRBV28 and TRBJ1-5; D gene uncertain. Per the germline V gene, CDR1 is MDHEN and CDR2 is SYDVKM. Trimming took 4 bases from V and 1 from J, leaving 14 bases between them. The CDR3 loop spans 16 amino acids. CDR3 coding DNA: TGTGCCAGCAGTTCCGCCCGATTAGGGAGCAATCAGCCCCAGCATTTT. It encodes CASSSARLGSNQPQHF. Using reference TRBV28 and TRBJ1-5 for the parts outside the CDR3, the full variable domain is DVKVTQSSRYLVKRTGEKVFLECVQDMDHENMFWYRQDPGLGLRLIYFSYDVKMKEKGDIPEGYSVSREKKERFSLILESASTNQTSMYLCASSSARLGSNQPQHFGDGTRLSIL.

The chain couples TRBV5-5 to TRBJ2-5; TRBD1 is a possible D gene (6 bases). CDR3 length equals 14 residues. Between the trimmed V and J ends, which lost 2 bases and 3 bases, there was a span of 11 bases. CDR1 and CDR2 from the germline V gene are SGHKS and YYEKEE (reference sequence). CDR3 sequence (DNA): TGTGCCAGCAGCTTTGGGACAAATAAAGAGACCCAGTACTTC. Translated: CASSFGTNKETQYF. Using reference TRBV5-5 and TRBJ2-5 for the parts outside the CDR3, the full variable domain is DAGVTQSPTHLIKTRGQQVTLRCSPISGHKSVSWYQQVLGQGPQFIFQYYEKEERGRGNFPDRFSARQFPNYSSELNVNALLLGDSALYLCASSFGTNKETQYFGPGTRLLVL.

The CDR3 loop is CASSYRDRGTYEQYF. DNA of the CDR3: TGTGCCAGCAGTTATCGGGACAGGGGAACCTACGAGCAGTACTTC. The V and J genes are TRBV6-6 and TRBJ2-7, with 10 nucleotides matching TRBD1. This CDR3 is 15 amino acids long. The V segment lost 3 bases and the J segment 2 bases; nucleotides outside the gene matches: 4. The germline CDR1 and CDR2 sequences are MNHNY and SVGAGI (reference sequence).

This clonotype was observed at least ten times. This rearrangement joins TRBV6-2 or TRBV6-3 to TRBJ1-1; D gene ambiguous. The V gene's germline CDR1 is MNHEY and CDR2 SVGEGT. Trimming removed 1 base from V and 1 base from J, with 7 bases in between. The CDR3 covers 14 residues. The CDR3 reads CASSYFRQNTEAFF. Here the CDR3 DNA reads TGTGCCAGCAGTTACTTCCGTCAGAACACTGAAGCTTTCTTT.

The chain is built from TRBV5-4 and TRBJ2-1; 11 bases align to TRBD2. The CDR3 consists of 17 residues. Germline values: CDR1 SGHNT, CDR2 YYREEE (reference sequence). The V and J ends lost 3 bases and 4 bases, in that order; junction bases with no gene match: 9. The CDR3 region has the DNA TGTGCCAGCAGCTGGGTAGCGGGGGGGCCGCGTTACAATGAGCAGTTCTTC. This gives the protein CASSWVAGGPRYNEQFF.

A few counts support this clonotype. The chain links TRBV9 to TRBJ2-3; D call uncertain. V lost 0 bases and J 3 bases, leaving 5 bases between the germline ends. The CDR3 is 13 amino acids. Germline loops: CDR1 SGDLS, CDR2 YYNGEE. The CDR3 reads CASSVGRTDTQYF. For the CDR3, the DNA is TGTGCCAGCAGCGTAGGACGAACAGATACGCAGTATTTT. Full variable domain (remainder filled in from reference TRBV9 and TRBJ2-3): DSGVTQTPKHLITATGQRVTLRCSPRSGDLSVYWYQQSLDQGLQFLIQYYNGEERAKGNILERFSAQQFPDLHSELNLSSLELGDSALYFCASSVGRTDTQYFGPGTRLTVL.

The V gene is TRBV5-1, the J gene TRBJ1-1; D remains unclear. Trimming cost V 0 bases and J 0 bases, with 12 bases left between them. CDR3 length: 16 residues. The V gene's germline CDR1 is SGHRS and CDR2 YFSETQ. The chain's CDR3 is CASSLVPDMMNTEAFF. The CDR3 coding sequence is TGCGCCAGCAGCTTGGTGCCGGATATGATGAACACTGAAGCTTTCTTT.

In nucleotides, the CDR3 is TGTGCCAGCAGTCCTACCGGGACCCTAAGCTACTATAATTCACCCCTCCACTTT. It specifies CASSPTGTLSYYNSPLHF. V gene TRBV6-1 combines with J gene TRBJ1-6; possibly TRBD1 for D (5 bases). V gave up 5 bases and J gave up 3 bases, with 20 bases separating them. Germline lookup yields CDR1 MNHNS and CDR2 SASEGT. CDR3 length equals 18 residues.

V and J are TRBV10-3 and TRBJ1-1; D unresolved. CDR1 is ENHRY and CDR2 is SYGVKD in the germline V gene. There are 14 residues in the CDR3. Trimming took off 2 bases at V and 0 bases at J, with 7 bases between the two ends. For the CDR3, the DNA is TGTGCCATCAGTGAGGCCCCCTTGAACACTGAAGCTTTCTTT. Residues: CAISEAPLNTEAFF.

This clonotype turned up a few times. V and J are TRBV6-2 or TRBV6-3 and TRBJ2-3; D is unresolved. The CDR3 totals 16 residues. Looked up from germline, CDR1 is MNHEY and CDR2 is SVGEGT. With 5 bases removed from V and 2 bases from J, the gap between germline ends came to 17 bases. CDR3 residues: CASSQQVAALTDTQYF. The DNA for the CDR3 is TGTGCCAGCAGTCAACAAGTGGCGGCTCTCACAGATACGCAGTATTTT.

The chain carries TRBV9 and TRBJ2-3, with D unresolved. The CDR3 loop spans 16 amino acids. CDR1 and CDR2 (germline): SGDLS, YYNGEE. V lost 0 bases to trimming and J lost 0 bases, with 11 bases between them. The CDR3: CASSVEGLSSTDTQYF. CDR3 in DNA: TGTGCCAGCAGCGTAGAAGGCCTATCTAGCACAGATACGCAGTATTTT. Combining the CDR3 with reference TRBV9 and TRBJ2-3 gives the whole variable domain DSGVTQTPKHLITATGQRVTLRCSPRSGDLSVYWYQQSLDQGLQFLIQYYNGEERAKGNILERFSAQQFPDLHSELNLSSLELGDSALYFCASSVEGLSSTDTQYFGPGTRLTVL.

This chain links TRBV19 with TRBJ2-1; 9 positions match TRBD1. CDR1 LNHDA and CDR2 SQIVND come from the germline V gene (reference sequence). The CDR3 extends over 14 amino acids. Trimming at V came to 6 bases and at J to 6 bases, leaving 6 bases not matched to a gene. The CDR3 nucleotides are TGTGCCAGTAGCTACCGGGACAGGGTCAATGAGCAGTTCTTC. Encoded protein: CASSYRDRVNEQFF.

This clonotype has ten or more counts. In DNA form, the CDR3 reads TGTGCCAGCAGCCAGGGACAGGGGGTAACCTACGAGCAGTACTTC. Its protein product is CASSQGQGVTYEQYF. The gene calls are TRBV9 and TRBJ2-7; 11 positions agree with TRBD1. V dropped 4 bases and J dropped 2; count of bases not matched to a gene: 5. CDR3 length: 15 amino acids. Germline V gene lookup returns CDR1 SGDLS and CDR2 YYNGEE.

This clonotype was seen ten or more times. V gene TRBV27 combines with J gene TRBJ1-5; D may be TRBD1 (6 bases). Germline V gene sequence: CDR1 MNHEY, CDR2 SMNVEV (reference sequence). V was clipped by 3 bases and J by 7 bases, with 13 bases between them. CDR3 length: 14 residues. CDR3 sequence (DNA): TGTGCCAGCAGTTTCGGGGGGCCCCCCCAGCCCCAGCATTTT. Protein: CASSFGGPPQPQHF.

This clonotype came up a few times. The genes are TRBV18 and TRBJ2-4; 7 nucleotides agree with TRBD1. This CDR3 has 15 residues. Germline assignment: CDR1 KGHSH and CDR2 LQKENI. V lost 2 bases to trimming and J lost 4 bases; unmatched junction nucleotides: 5. The CDR3 DNA follows: TGTGCCAGCTCACCATCGACAGGGAGTAAAAACATTCAGTACTTC. Translation gives CASSPSTGSKNIQYF.